The source of this T cell receptor (beta chain) is a study of T cell responses to AZD1222 COVID-19 vaccine. As to this clone: The antigen is unknown.

Generated by immunoSEQ multiplex PCR, the TCRdb table keeps only in-frame clones and is missing some. The profile covers 120,000 to 150,000 clones, with around 90% appearing a single time and around 8% taken by the ten largest. Study-wide results and caveats: It was only after the peak T cell response that any repertoires were sampled. At baseline, just a handful of AZD1222 recipients tested seropositive. Spike-specific TCR breadth and depth rose after two AZD1222 doses.

Sequenced here: peripheral blood, sampled 28 days after the second dose of the MenACWY control vaccine. This clonotype was sampled from an adult who received the MenACWY meningococcal vaccine as a control.

The CDR3 sequence is CASGTSGEETQYF. The CDR3 DNA reads TGTGCCAGCGGGACTAGCGGGGAAGAGACCCAGTACTTC. V is TRBV2 and J is TRBJ2-5, with 13 bases aligning to TRBD2. V shed 8 bases, J shed 3 bases, and the junction held 0 bases outside the gene matches. Germline CDR1 and CDR2: SNHLY and FYNNEI. The CDR3 totals 13 residues.